This T cell receptor (beta chain) is drawn from a study of PD-1 blockade in classical Hodgkin lymphoma. Study observations and caveats: What caused the repertoire differences, perhaps disease activity or prior therapy, remains undefined.

Brentuximab vedotin exposure varied, and every patient relapsed after autologous stem cell transplantation. On this clone itself: Its antigen is undetermined.

Profiling relied on immunoSEQ multiplex PCR, and the TCRdb table lists in-frame clones only, not all of them. The repertoire has some 93,000 clones, approximately 89% of them found once; the top ten carry approximately 12%. The receptor was derived from a human donor with classical Hodgkin lymphoma. Specimen: peripheral blood mononuclear cells (PBMCs), collected before the second cycle of nivolumab.

The CDR3, as DNA: TGCGCCAGCAGCCAAGAACGGCGGGGGACAGATACGCAGTATTTT. It yields the protein CASSQERRGTDTQYF. V is TRBV4-1 and J is TRBJ2-3, with 7 positions matching TRBD2. The CDR3 extends over 15 amino acids. V lost 0 bases, J lost 3 bases, and 3 bases stayed unmatched. CDR1 is MGHRA, CDR2 YSYEKL, per germline.